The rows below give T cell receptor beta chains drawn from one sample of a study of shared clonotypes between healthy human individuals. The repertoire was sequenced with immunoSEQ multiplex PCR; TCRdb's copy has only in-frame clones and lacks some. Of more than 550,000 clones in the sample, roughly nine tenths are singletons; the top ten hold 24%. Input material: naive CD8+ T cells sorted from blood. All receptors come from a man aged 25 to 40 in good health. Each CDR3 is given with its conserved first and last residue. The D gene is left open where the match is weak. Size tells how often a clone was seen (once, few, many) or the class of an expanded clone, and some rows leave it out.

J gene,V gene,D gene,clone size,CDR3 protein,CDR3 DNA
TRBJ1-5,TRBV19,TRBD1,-,CASSIAWDRAFSNQPQHF,TGTGCCAGTAGTATAGCTTGGGACAGGGCCTTTAGCAATCAGCCCCAGCATTTT
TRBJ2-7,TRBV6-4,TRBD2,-,CASFGGRVNYEQYF,TGTGCCAGCTTCGGCGGGAGGGTTAACTACGAGCAGTACTTC
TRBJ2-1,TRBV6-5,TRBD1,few,CASSPTGGDEQFF,TGTGCCAGCAGCCCTACAGGGGGCGATGAGCAGTTCTTC
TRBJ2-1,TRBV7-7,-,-,CASSQNQGGTYNEQFF,TGTGCCAGCAGCCAAAACCAGGGTGGGACCTACAATGAGCAGTTCTTC
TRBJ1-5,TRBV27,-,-,CASSPLADTLDQPQHF,TGTGCCAGCAGTCCCTTGGCTGACACCCTAGATCAGCCCCAGCATTTT
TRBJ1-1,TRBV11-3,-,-,CASSSATGYHGAEAFF,TGTGCCAGCAGCTCGGCAACGGGTTATCACGGGGCTGAAGCTTTCTTT
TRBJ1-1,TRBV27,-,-,CASSFSMNTEAFF,TGTGCCAGCAGTTTCTCTATGAACACTGAAGCTTTCTTT
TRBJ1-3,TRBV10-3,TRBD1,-,CAISESTGGTGNTIYF,TGTGCCATCAGTGAGTCGACAGGGGGAACAGGAAACACCATATATTTT
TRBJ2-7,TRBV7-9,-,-,CASSYRVPGPGEQYF,TGTGCCAGCAGCTACAGGGTTCCGGGTCCGGGCGAGCAGTACTTC
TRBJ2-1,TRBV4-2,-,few,CASSQVEERYNEQFF,TGTGCCAGCAGCCAAGTCGAGGAGCGGTACAATGAGCAGTTCTTC